This TCR beta chain stems from a study of blood T cells in healthy people across ages (dated by TCRdb to between 2014 and 2017). Describing the broader study: In model experiments, template switching captured about one uniquely barcoded TCR beta cDNA molecule for every two T cells. To track age-related changes in TCR beta repertoire diversity, the study relied on deep sequencing normalized with unique cDNA molecular identifiers. The donors were divided into four age groups: young (average around 15 years), middle-aged (approximately 41), aged (approximately 62) and long-lived (approximately 74). Donors of different ages were randomly distributed across sequencing lanes to avoid experimental bias. Two additional independent replicas of 1 million unique cDNA reads from the same blood draw were analyzed for two donors (one aged 18 to 30 and one aged 80 or older). Study-wide conclusions, independent of this receptor: The long-lived group showed more naive CD4+ T cells, fewer expanded clones and increased TCR diversity than the aged group, suggesting age selection. The percentage of naive T cells measured by flow cytometry correlated strongly with observed TCR beta diversity. Because profiling used bulk unsorted PBMCs, naive and antigen-experienced compartments could not be compared conclusively. Estimates of total diversity from one million sequenced T cells were regarded as lower bounds and underestimates. Observed TCR beta diversity per million T cells fell roughly linearly with age, and a significant reduction was already apparent by age around 40. The CMV infection status of donors was not known, potentially confounding age-related changes in expanded clonotypes.

Library preparation used 5' RACE. The data were produced on an Illumina HiSeq 2500. A second PCR of about 7 to 12 cycles was run with a J-beta primer mix and a sample-barcoded 5' primer. Each TCR beta cDNA molecule received a unique molecular identifier from a template-switch 5' adaptor carrying 12 random nucleotides. At least 2.5 million CDR3-containing paired-end reads were obtained from each sample. The Mint cDNA synthesis kit, primed by a TRBC-specific oligonucleotide, was used to synthesize first-strand cDNA from all RNA. All cDNA was treated with uracil-DNA glycosylase and then went through a first 18-cycle PCR with the universal primers M1SS and BC2_uni_R. The paper's data handling went like this. Each sample was normalized by randomly selecting 1 million high-quality reads, each carrying a distinct molecular identifier. Reads sharing molecular identifiers were discarded rather than binned into consensus sequences. MiTCR, set to a Q25 quality threshold and the strictest error-elimination algorithm, was used for CDR3 identification, clonotype clustering and error correction. A nonparametric unseen species model with Euler transformation was used to estimate lower-bound total TCR beta diversity. TCRdb ran its own pipeline on the public reads, namely fastp trimming at Q25 and MiXCR clone calling, and kept in-frame beta chains. Rows with a matching CDR3 protein are joined into one entry that keeps the most common DNA and genes. TCRdb's processing, not the authors', yielded these V and J calls. This sample has 1.5 million or so distinct CDR3 sequences in its table, and roughly 43% of those were observed once. Together, the top ten hold about 4.1% of the sample.

From the cysteine up to the phenylalanine, the CDR3 has a length of 13 residues. Only the CDR3 portion is preserved as DNA: 39 bases, with reading frame beginning at the first base. CDR1 and CDR2 are drawn from the germline V gene: MNHEY, SVGEGT. Systemically healthy Caucasian individuals from Russia, some 38 in total and aged about 6 to 100 years, were included as donors. Approximately 9 milliliters of peripheral blood were collected from each donor into EDTA-treated Vacutainer tubes. Ficoll-Paque density-gradient centrifugation was used to isolate PBMCs, with at least 6.5 million obtained per sample. Total RNA, at least 5.5 micrograms per sample, was extracted from PBMCs with Trizol reagent. For every donor, an aliquot of PBMCs went through flow cytometry to measure the percentages of naive CD45RAhigh/CD27high T cells. As regards this clonotype: This receptor's antigen is unknown. Within one base of it there is no much larger clone, and no base qualities were kept.

What was sequenced was blood. This sequence originates from a woman between 18 and 29 years old in good health. Here the chain combines TRBV6-2 or TRBV6-3 and TRBJ2-7; the D region is possibly TRBD1 or TRBD2, each matching across 5 bases. The last part of the DNA fits TRBJ2-5 better; the J call may be wrong. The DNA sequence is given as TGTGCCAGCAGTGATGAGGGGAGACAGACCCAGTACTTC. It translates to CASSDEGRQTQYF.